This TCR beta chain stems from a study of T cell repertoires in cytomegalovirus infection. The germline gives CDR1 MNHEY, CDR2 SVGEGT. Trimming took off 7 bases at V and 0 bases at J, with 21 bases between the two ends. The CDR3 has 17 residues. Each CDR3 protein gets one entry after TCRdb re-called the reads with MiXCR. This table holds hundreds of thousands of distinct CDR3 sequences, about a third found once. Details on this clonotype: As yet, its antigen is unknown.

This chain connects TRBV6-2 or TRBV6-3 to TRBJ1-1, with D unclear. The sequence derives from a human donor in good health (CMV status not recorded). Some clones in this sample may be carry-over from other donors' samples. The specimen was cultured CD8+ T cells from PBMCs, collected from culture after CMV antigen stimulation. In DNA, the CDR3 is TGTGCCAGCACCTTTATTCACGGCTTATACATGAACACTGAAGCTTTCTTT. Translating gives CASTFIHGLYMNTEAFF.